A single sample gave rise to the 20 T cell receptor beta chains below, sequenced in a study of T cells in Graves' hyperthyroidism and ophthalmopathy. Amplification targeted TCR beta CDR3 regions from RNA transcripts. Researchers ran a first-round RT-PCR on the TCR CDR3 using the HTBI primer set. TCRdb re-called the multiplex PCR reads through MiXCR, storing one row per CDR3 protein. The sample records roughly 740,000 distinct CDR3 sequences, about a sixth being singletons. Sequencing was carried out using blood. All receptors come from a man aged 18 to 35 with Graves' hyperthyroidism.

CDR3 bases: TGCGCCAGCAGGACCGGGACCTACTATGGCTACACCTTC. Translating it yields CASRTGTYYGYTF. This rearrangement joins TRBV5-1 to TRBJ1-2; D is possibly TRBD1 (5 bases). V dropped 5 bases and J dropped 3 bases, with 11 bases sitting between them. The CDR3 length is 13 residues. The germline V gene encodes CDR1 SGHRS and CDR2 YFSETQ.

This clonotype was counted many times. The chain employs TRBV24-1 and TRBJ2-7; 7 bases map to TRBD2. This CDR3 comprises 13 residues. J was trimmed by 5 bases and V by 4 bases; bases with no gene match: 4. Germline assignment: CDR1 KGHDR and CDR2 SFDVKD. The CDR3 DNA sequence: TGTGCCACCAGTGACCCTACTAGCGACGAGCAGTACTTC. This encodes CATSDPTSDEQYF.

The chain links TRBV7-9 to TRBJ2-1, with no clear D. The CDR3 consists of 12 residues. Trimming shortened V by 4 bases and J by 12 bases, and 13 bases separated the two germline ends. Per the germline V gene, CDR1 is SEHNR and CDR2 is FQNEAQ (reference sequence). CDR3 sequence (DNA): TGTGCCAGCAGCTCGCCGACAAAGAGGCAGTTCTTC. Translated: CASSSPTKRQFF.

There are a few counts of this clonotype. The J gene is TRBJ2-7, the V gene TRBV27; a possible D gene is TRBD1 (5 bases). Deletions cut 3 bases from V and 4 bases from J, with 16 bases between. CDR3 length: 15 amino acids. Germline V gene lookup returns CDR1 MNHEY and CDR2 SMNVEV (reference sequence). The CDR3 nucleotides read TGTGCCAGCAGTTTCAGGGTCGCCGGACCGTACGAGCAGTACTTC. Translated, it gives CASSFRVAGPYEQYF.

This clonotype appeared once. This chain uses TRBV5-1 with TRBJ2-5; D not resolved. V gave up 5 bases and J gave up 2 bases, with 7 bases separating them. Per the germline V gene, CDR1 is SGHRS and CDR2 is YFSETQ. There are 12 residues in the CDR3. CDR3 coding DNA: TGCGCCAGCAGAGTACAGCAAGAGACCCAGTACTTC. Its protein is CASRVQQETQYF.

This clonotype occurred many times. This chain uses TRBV25-1 with TRBJ2-3; 8 bases align to TRBD2. Germline trimming cut 1 base from V and 0 bases from J; bases unmatched to any gene: 9. The CDR3 extends over 18 amino acids. CDR1 and CDR2 (germline): MGHDK, SYGVNS. The CDR3 DNA reads TGTGCCAGCAGTGAATTTGTAGGCGGGAGGCAGAGCACAGATACGCAGTATTTT. Amino acid sequence: CASSEFVGGRQSTDTQYF.

The genes are TRBV27 and TRBJ2-7, with TRBD1 matching 8 bases. This CDR3 has 13 residues. V lost 6 bases to trimming and J lost 3 bases; unmatched junction nucleotides: 4. CDR1 MNHEY and CDR2 SMNVEV come from the germline V gene (reference sequence). CDR3 DNA: TGTGCCAGCAGCGGACAGGGTTACTACGAGCAGTACTTC. Protein product: CASSGQGYYEQYF.

This clonotype was observed a few times. The genes are TRBV4-2 and TRBJ1-6; D may be TRBD1 (6 bases). Germline CDR1 reads LGHNA; CDR2 reads YNFKEQ. This CDR3 spans 16 amino acids. The V end was cut by 1 base, the J end by 5 bases, with 12 bases between. CDR3 nucleotides: TGTGCCAGCAGCCAAGTATCAGGGGCAGATAATTCACCCCTCCACTTT. It encodes CASSQVSGADNSPLHF.

This clonotype has at least ten counts. The rearrangement uses TRBV6-2 or TRBV6-3 and TRBJ1-3, with D possibly being TRBD1 (6 bases). Trimming took off 7 bases at V and 2 bases at J, with 9 bases between the two ends. CDR1 MNHEY and CDR2 SVGEGT come from the germline V gene. This CDR3 comprises 13 residues. The CDR3 nucleotides read TGTGCCAGCACGGGGACACCTGGAAACACCATATATTTT. It specifies CASTGTPGNTIYF.

This chain links TRBV28 with TRBJ2-3; D may be TRBD2 (6 bases). In germline, CDR1 is MDHEN, CDR2 SYDVKM. The CDR3 is made up of 17 amino acids. The ends were cut back, 5 bases at V and 0 bases at J, with 18 bases in the middle. In nucleotides, the CDR3 is TGTGCCAGCAGTCCTCAGTCAGCGGGCGCCAGCACAGATACGCAGTATTTT. This codes for CASSPQSAGASTDTQYF.

The table lists this clonotype with many counts. The rearrangement links TRBV2 to TRBJ1-5; 7 bases are shared with TRBD1. Per germline, CDR1 SNHLY and CDR2 FYNNEI. This CDR3 has 15 amino acids. Unmatched junction bases numbered 10, after V lost 7 bases and J lost 4 bases. The CDR3 loop is CASMRTGGGNQPQHF. CDR3 nucleotides: TGTGCCAGCATGAGGACAGGCGGGGGAAATCAGCCCCAGCATTTT. The whole variable domain, filled in from reference TRBV2 and TRBJ1-5, reads EPEVTQTPSHQVTQMGQEVILRCVPISNHLYFYWYRQILGQKVEFLVSFYNNEISEKSEIFDDQFSVERPDGSNFTLKIRSTKLEDSAMYFCASMRTGGGNQPQHFGDGTRLSIL.

The DNA for the CDR3 is TGTGCCAGCAGCTTAGGAACCACGGGGGATATCGTCTACACCTTC. Translating it yields CASSLGTTGDIVYTF. This chain links TRBV7-8 with TRBJ1-2; a weak D match, TRBD1 (5 bases). The germline CDR1 and CDR2 sequences are SGHVS and FQNEAQ. Trimming took 1 base from V and 10 from J, leaving 19 bases between them. The CDR3 covers 15 residues.

The J gene is TRBJ1-1, the V gene TRBV19; D unclear. The CDR3 spans 12 residues. The germline V and J ends were trimmed by 11 bases and 7 bases, with 17 bases remaining between them. Germline CDR1 is LNHDA and CDR2 is SQIVND (reference sequence). The CDR3 region is CASRSISGEAFF. The DNA for the CDR3 is TGTGCCTCACGGAGCATCTCTGGTGAAGCTTTCTTT.

This clonotype was found many times. A junction boundary mismatches the germline segment, possibly from a read error. The chain is built from TRBV18 and TRBJ2-1, with TRBD1 matching over 10 bases. Looked up from germline, CDR1 is KGHSH and CDR2 is LQKENI. This CDR3 has 15 amino acids. CDR3 loop: CASSSPGQGINEQFF. CDR3 nucleotides: TGTGCCAGCTCATCACCGGGACAGGGGATAAATGAGCAGTTCTTC. Full variable domain (missing parts from reference TRBV18 and TRBJ2-1): NAGVMQNPRHLVRRRGQEARLRCSPMKGHSHVYWYRQLPEEGLKFMVYLQKENIIDESGMPKERFSAEFPKEGPSILRIQQVVRGDSAAYFCASSSPGQGINEQFFGPGTRLTVL.

In its sample, this clonotype was seen a few times. The chain links TRBV4-1 to TRBJ2-7, with 7 nucleotides matching TRBD2. The germline CDR1 and CDR2 sequences are MGHRA and YSYEKL. The CDR3 length is 14 residues. Trimming took 1 base from V and 3 from J; bases not matched to a gene: 3. CDR3 coding DNA: TGCGCCAGCAGCCAAGTCGCGGGAGTCTACGAGCAGTACTTC. This encodes CASSQVAGVYEQYF.

The chain carries TRBV9 and TRBJ2-1; 12 bases match TRBD2. Germline CDR1 SGDLS, CDR2 YYNGEE. V gave up 7 bases and J gave up 12 bases; unmatched junction bases: 14. The CDR3 sequence is 15 residues long. The CDR3 here is CASSGERLAGGPQFF. The CDR3 bases are TGTGCCAGCTCAGGCGAGAGGCTAGCGGGAGGGCCGCAGTTCTTC.

This clonotype has a count of ten or more. The rearrangement joins TRBV28 to TRBJ1-3; 7 nucleotides align to TRBD1. V shed 6 bases, J shed 4 bases, and the junction held 12 bases outside the gene matches. The CDR3 consists of 16 residues. Germline V gene data show CDR1 as MDHEN and CDR2 as SYDVKM. CDR3: CASSPGGGPSGNTIYF. CDR3 DNA: TGTGCCAGCAGCCCAGGGGGGGGACCCTCAGGAAACACCATATATTTT.

This clonotype was recorded at least ten times. The chain employs TRBV20-1 and TRBJ2-1; 10 bases line up with TRBD2. CDR3 size: 18 residues. Per germline, CDR1 DFQATT and CDR2 SNEGSKA (reference sequence). The V gene end was trimmed by 0 bases and the J gene end by 7 bases; junction bases not matched to a gene: 15. CDR3 loop: CSARDWRPSGSLGNEQFF. CDR3 nucleotide sequence: TGCAGTGCTAGAGATTGGCGACCTAGCGGGAGTTTAGGTAATGAGCAGTTCTTC.

This clonotype was detected many times. The chain couples TRBV2 to TRBJ1-6, with 9 bases aligning to TRBD1. Germline loops: CDR1 SNHLY, CDR2 FYNNEI. The CDR3 is made up of 13 amino acids. The V gene end was trimmed by 5 bases and the J gene end by 9 bases; junction bases not matched to a gene: 2. The CDR3 sequence is CASSQDRGSPLHF. The CDR3 DNA follows: TGTGCCAGCAGTCAGGACAGGGGTTCACCCCTCCACTTT.

This clonotype was recorded many times. The chain couples TRBV12-3 or TRBV12-4 to TRBJ2-7; TRBD1 matches at 7 bases. The length of the CDR3 is 12 residues. J lost 6 bases, V lost 6 bases, and 5 bases had no gene match. In DNA, the CDR3 is TGTGCCAGCAGCGAAGGGACAGTCGAGCAGTACTTC. Translated, it gives CASSEGTVEQYF.